Shown below are 2 T cell receptor beta chains from a single sample sequenced in a study of blood T cell repertoires in COVID-19. Here immunoSEQ multiplex PCR was the method, and the copy in TCRdb shows in-frame clones only, minus some. The data contain fewer than 200,000 clones, 82% of them singletons. Sequences were obtained from peripheral blood. Every receptor here comes from a woman at least 80 years old with acute or convalescent COVID-19.

The chain employs TRBV6-6 and TRBJ2-3, with D possibly matching TRBD2 (6 bases). V dropped 11 bases and J dropped 3 bases, with 15 bases sitting between them. Germline-derived CDR1 and CDR2 are MNHNY and SVGAGI (reference sequence). CDR3 length: 13 residues. CDR3 bases: TGTGCCGTCGGCGGGGAGCTGACAGATACGCAGTATTTT. Its protein is CAVGGELTDTQYF.

In DNA form, the CDR3 reads TGTGCCAGCTGGGCTCTACCTCCGGGACAGGGATTAGCTTTCTTT. Translation gives CASWALPPGQGLAFF. This chain links TRBV6-5 with TRBJ1-1, with 9 bases matching TRBD1. There are 15 residues in the CDR3. The ends lost 8 bases at V and 10 bases at J; junction bases unmatched: 17. Germline-derived CDR1 and CDR2 are MNHEY and SVGAGI.